One sample yielded the 11 T cell receptor beta chains listed below, sequenced in a study of cytomegalovirus exposure and HLA in healthy donors. A multiplex PCR was run with 60 Vbeta primers and 13 Jbeta primers. The assay was immunoSEQ multiplex PCR, and TCRdb's table has in-frame clones only and misses some. The data show about 67,000 clones, around 91% seen once. Sequenced sample: PBMCs. The receptors shown here come from a woman in her 30s in good health and CMV-seropositive.

This chain joins TRBV28 and TRBJ1-2; TRBD1 is a possible D gene (5 bases). This CDR3 is 15 amino acids long. V lost 5 bases and J 2 bases, leaving 15 bases between the germline ends. Germline V CDR1 and CDR2: MDHEN, SYDVKM. CDR3 DNA sequence: TGTGCCAGCAGTCCAGATATAACAGGAAACTATGGCTACACCTTC. Translating it yields CASSPDITGNYGYTF.

Only a few counts were recorded for this clone. The chain carries TRBV7-8 and TRBJ2-7, with D possibly TRBD1 on 5 matching bases. Germline CDR1 and CDR2: SGHVS and FQNEAQ. The V end lost 4 bases, the J end lost 2 bases, and 9 bases lay between the germline ends. CDR3 size: 13 residues. The CDR3 here is CASSYTGAYEQYF. The DNA of the CDR3 is TGTGCCAGCAGCTACACAGGAGCCTACGAGCAGTACTTC. The full variable domain, its missing parts supplied by reference TRBV7-8 and TRBJ2-7, is GAGVSQSPRYKVAKRGQDVALRCDPISGHVSLFWYQQALGQGPEFLTYFQNEAQLDKSGLPSDRFFAERPEGSVSTLKIQRTQQEDSAVYLCASSYTGAYEQYFGPGTRLTVT.

The chain links TRBV19 to TRBJ1-5; TRBD1 matches 8 bases. The V and J ends lost 3 bases and 2 bases, in that order; junction bases with no gene match: 3. The CDR3 runs 15 residues. In germline, CDR1 is LNHDA, CDR2 SQIVND (reference sequence). CDR3 nucleotides: TGTGCCAGTAGTATGACAGGGGATGGCAATCAGCCCCAGCATTTT. The encoded protein is CASSMTGDGNQPQHF.

The rearrangement uses TRBV27 and TRBJ2-6; no definite D call. The CDR3 runs 13 residues. The V gene's germline CDR1 is MNHEY and CDR2 SMNVEV (reference sequence). V was pared by 6 bases and J by 0 bases, with 3 bases between. The CDR3 region is CASRASGANVLTF. Written as DNA, the CDR3 is TGTGCCAGCAGGGCCTCTGGGGCCAACGTCCTGACTTTC.

This chain connects TRBV5-1 to TRBJ2-7, with TRBD2 identical over 10 bases. This CDR3 is 14 amino acids long. Unmatched junction bases numbered 5, after V lost 2 bases and J lost 6 bases. CDR1 is SGHRS, CDR2 YFSETQ, per germline. The DNA for the CDR3 is TGCGCCAGCAGCTTTTTAGCGGGAGGCCCCGAGCAGTACTTC. It specifies CASSFLAGGPEQYF.

This clone was found a few times. The rearrangement uses TRBV2 and TRBJ2-5, with a possible D match to TRBD2 (7 bases). The V end was cut by 6 bases, the J end by 1 base, with 18 bases between. Germline V gives CDR1 SNHLY, CDR2 FYNNEI. The CDR3 contains 16 residues. The CDR3 loop is CASRGGLAELQETQYF. The CDR3 DNA is TGTGCCAGCAGGGGGGGGCTAGCGGAACTCCAAGAGACCCAGTACTTC.

The CDR3 sequence is CATSPPPGLADYEQYF. The CDR3 DNA reads as TGTGCCACCAGCCCCCCCCCGGGACTAGCGGACTACGAGCAGTACTTC. V and J are TRBV15 and TRBJ2-7; TRBD2 matches 11 bases. The ends lost 5 bases at V and 3 bases at J; junction bases unmatched: 9. CDR1 and CDR2 from the germline V gene are LNHNV and YYDKDF (reference sequence). The length of the CDR3 is 16 residues.

The chain uses TRBV18 and TRBJ2-6; no clear D. Looked up from germline, CDR1 is KGHSH and CDR2 is LQKENI. The CDR3 sequence is 18 residues long. V was clipped by 1 base and J by 0 bases, with 13 bases between them. The chain's CDR3 is CASSPRLQLNSGANVLTF. Written as DNA, the CDR3 is TGTGCCAGCTCACCACGATTACAGCTTAACTCTGGGGCCAACGTCCTGACTTTC.

The V and J genes are TRBV10-1 and TRBJ2-3; D might be TRBD2 (5 bases). CDR3 length: 13 amino acids. Germline lookup yields CDR1 WNHNN and CDR2 SYGVQD (reference sequence). The V end was cut by 4 bases, the J end by 1 base, with 6 bases between. CDR3 sequence reads: CASSGGGTDTQYF. The CDR3 nucleotides read TGCGCCAGCAGTGGGGGAGGCACAGATACGCAGTATTTT.

This chain links TRBV9 with TRBJ2-3; the match to TRBD2 covers 7 bases. Per germline, CDR1 SGDLS and CDR2 YYNGEE. The trim removed 4 bases at V and 1 base at J, leaving 15 bases unmatched. This CDR3 is built from 18 residues. The CDR3 sequence: CASSRWFTGTIGTDTQYF. In DNA, the CDR3 is TGTGCCAGCAGCCGTTGGTTTACCGGGACTATTGGCACAGATACGCAGTATTTT.

This clone was seen only a few times. The V gene is TRBV19, the J gene TRBJ2-2; 11 bases are shared with TRBD2. The CDR3 totals 17 residues. The trim removed 5 bases at V and 5 bases at J, leaving 10 bases unmatched. Per the germline V gene, CDR1 is LNHDA and CDR2 is SQIVND (reference sequence). The CDR3: CASSLTIAGGWTGELFF. DNA for the CDR3: TGTGCCAGTAGTCTCACTATAGCGGGAGGGTGGACCGGGGAGCTGTTTTTT.